This TCR beta chain was retrieved from a study of blood T cell repertoires in COVID-19. Study in general: Samples representing acute and convalescent COVID-19 were sourced from the United States, Italy and Spain.

In the study's own analysis: Quantification of nucleated cells was approximated via reference gene primer amplification. Here immunoSEQ multiplex PCR was the method, and the copy in TCRdb shows in-frame clones only, minus some. From that table come the V and J calls and clone size; the DNA was used to work out D and trimming. The repertoire consists of about 53,000 clones, with approximately 87% occurring once and the leading ten covering approximately 4%. This CDR3 is 11 amino acids long. CDR1 and CDR2 (germline): WNHNN, SYGVQD (reference sequence). V gave up 8 bases and J gave up 6 bases, with 9 bases separating them.

This TCR derives from a man between 50 and 59 years old with acute or convalescent COVID-19. The V gene is TRBV10-1, the J gene TRBJ2-3; TRBD2 is a possible D gene (6 bases). Material: peripheral blood. The CDR3 DNA follows: TGCGCCAGCGGGAGCGGGGATACGCAGTATTTT. As protein: CASGSGDTQYF.